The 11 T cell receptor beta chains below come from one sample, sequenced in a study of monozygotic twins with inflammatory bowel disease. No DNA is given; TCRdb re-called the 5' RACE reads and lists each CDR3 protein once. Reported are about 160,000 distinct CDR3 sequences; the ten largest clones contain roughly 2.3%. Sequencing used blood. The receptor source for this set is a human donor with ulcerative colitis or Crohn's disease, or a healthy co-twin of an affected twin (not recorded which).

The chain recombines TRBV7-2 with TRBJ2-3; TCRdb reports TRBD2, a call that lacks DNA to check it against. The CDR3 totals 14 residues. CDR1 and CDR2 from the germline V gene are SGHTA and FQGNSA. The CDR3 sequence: CASLLPGITDTQYF. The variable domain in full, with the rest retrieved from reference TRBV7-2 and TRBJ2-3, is GAGVSQSPSNKVTEKGKDVELRCDPISGHTALYWYRQSLGQGLEFLIYFQGNSAPDKSGLPSDRFSAERTGGSVSTLTIQRTQQEDSAVYLCASLLPGITDTQYFGPGTRLTVL.

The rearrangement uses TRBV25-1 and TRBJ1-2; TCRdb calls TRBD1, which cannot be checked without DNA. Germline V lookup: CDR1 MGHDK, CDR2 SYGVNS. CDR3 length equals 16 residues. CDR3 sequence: CASRTGTGLGDYGYTF.

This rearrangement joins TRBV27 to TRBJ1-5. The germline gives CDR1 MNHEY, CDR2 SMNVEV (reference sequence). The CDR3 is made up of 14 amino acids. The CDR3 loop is CASSYGPTNQPQHF.

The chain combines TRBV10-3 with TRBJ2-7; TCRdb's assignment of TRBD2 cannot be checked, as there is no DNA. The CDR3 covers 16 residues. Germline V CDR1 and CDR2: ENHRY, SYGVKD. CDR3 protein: CAISEPPTSGGDEQYF.

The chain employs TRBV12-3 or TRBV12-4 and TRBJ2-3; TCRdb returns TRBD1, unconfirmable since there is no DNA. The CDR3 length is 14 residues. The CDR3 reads CASPSRVTTDTQYF.

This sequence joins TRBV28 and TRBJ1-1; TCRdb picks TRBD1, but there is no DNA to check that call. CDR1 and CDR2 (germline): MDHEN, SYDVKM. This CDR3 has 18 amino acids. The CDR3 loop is CASTPSIPGQGPNTEAFF.

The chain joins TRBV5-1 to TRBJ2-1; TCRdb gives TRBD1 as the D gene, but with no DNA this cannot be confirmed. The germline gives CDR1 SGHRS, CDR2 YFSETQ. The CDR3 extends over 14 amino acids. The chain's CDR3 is CASSLARTHNEQFF.

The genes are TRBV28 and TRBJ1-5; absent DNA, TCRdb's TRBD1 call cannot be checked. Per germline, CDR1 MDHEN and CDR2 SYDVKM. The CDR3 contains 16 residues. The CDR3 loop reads CASRRGLREGNQPQHF.

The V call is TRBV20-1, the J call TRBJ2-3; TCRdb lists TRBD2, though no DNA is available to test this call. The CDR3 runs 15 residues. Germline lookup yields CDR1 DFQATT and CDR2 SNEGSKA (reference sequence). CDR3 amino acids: CSATRRIWVSDTQYF.

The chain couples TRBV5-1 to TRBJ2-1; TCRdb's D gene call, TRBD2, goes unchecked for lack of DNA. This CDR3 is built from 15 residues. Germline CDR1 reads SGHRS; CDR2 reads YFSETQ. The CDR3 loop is CASSFIAGGLDEQFF.

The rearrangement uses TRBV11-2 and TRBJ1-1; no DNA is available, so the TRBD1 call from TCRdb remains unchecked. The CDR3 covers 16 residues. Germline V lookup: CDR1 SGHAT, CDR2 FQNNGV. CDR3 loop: CASSPRTGIVGTEAFF.